These 27 T cell receptor beta chains were all obtained from the same sample, sequenced in a study of early T cells in non-severe SARS-CoV-2 infection. TCRdb called the 5' RACE reads again in MiXCR, with one record for every CDR3 protein. Here the sample spans about 46,000 distinct CDR3 sequences, roughly 5% being singletons. Material: whole blood, obtained at baseline. These receptors all come from an adult who was a healthcare worker with PCR-confirmed SARS-CoV-2 infection or an uninfected control (not recorded which).

This clonotype was counted at least ten times. The gene calls are TRBV7-3 and TRBJ2-2; the D gene is possibly TRBD1 (6 bases). The V gene's germline CDR1 is SGHTA and CDR2 FQGTGA. The germline V and J ends were trimmed by 8 bases and 6 bases, with 19 bases remaining between them. The CDR3 has 15 residues. In DNA form, the CDR3 reads TGTGCCAGCGCCAGGACAGCTATGGGAGCCGGGGAGCTGTTTTTT. It specifies CASARTAMGAGELFF. The whole variable domain, remainder taken from reference TRBV7-3 and TRBJ2-2, is GAGVSQTPSNKVTEKGKYVELRCDPISGHTALYWYRQSLGQGPEFLIYFQGTGAADDSGLPNDRFFAVRPEGSVSTLKIQRTERGDSAVYLCASARTAMGAGELFFGEGSRLTVL.

Turning to this clonotype: A read error is possible here, since a much larger clone lies one base away. The J gene is TRBJ1-1, the V gene TRBV19, with D perhaps matching TRBD1 (6 bases). This CDR3 is 14 amino acids long. Per the germline V gene, CDR1 is LNHDA and CDR2 is SQIVND (reference sequence). V dropped 7 bases and J dropped 1 base, with 13 bases sitting between them. The CDR3 bases are TGTGCCAGTACGCATCAGGGGAGGAACACTGAAGCTTTCTTT. This codes for CASTHQGRNTEAFF.

In this sample, this clonotype turned up many times. The chain has TRBV20-1 and TRBJ2-3; the D is unclear. Trimming cost V 2 bases and J 8 bases, with 5 bases left between them. From germline, CDR1 is DFQATT and CDR2 SNEGSKA (reference sequence). The CDR3 length is 10 residues. This chain's CDR3 is CSARQSTQYF. The CDR3 bases are TGCAGTGCTAGACAGTCTACGCAGTATTTT.

This clonotype was counted many times. The rearrangement joins TRBV12-3 or TRBV12-4 to TRBJ2-4; 7 nucleotides align to TRBD2. The CDR3 runs 16 residues. Losses at the gene ends were 8 bases for V and 7 bases for J; bases not matched to a gene: 17. The CDR3: CASSSGGGIARNIQYF. CDR3 nucleotide sequence: TGTGCCAGCTCATCGGGAGGAGGAATTGCGAGGAACATTCAGTACTTC.

This clonotype was detected many times. This rearrangement joins TRBV11-2 to TRBJ2-3; 8 bases align to TRBD1. With 5 bases clipped from V and 3 bases from J, the junction kept 7 bases outside the gene matches. Germline CDR1 and CDR2: SGHAT and FQNNGV. There are 15 residues in the CDR3. The CDR3 nucleotides read TGTGCCAGCAGCCAGGGGGCAGGGGCAACAGATACGCAGTATTTT. It specifies CASSQGAGATDTQYF.

J is TRBJ2-1 and V is TRBV7-3, with 9 bases aligning to TRBD2. Trimming at V came to 5 bases and at J to 10 bases, leaving 9 bases not matched to a gene. From germline, CDR1 is SGHTA and CDR2 FQGTGA. CDR3 length: 14 amino acids. CDR3 residues: CASSASGASPEQFF. In DNA, the CDR3 is TGTGCCAGCAGCGCTAGCGGGGCGAGCCCAGAGCAGTTCTTC.

The table lists this clonotype with a few counts. The rearrangement links TRBV4-2 to TRBJ2-3; D is ambiguous. With 3 bases removed from V and 0 bases from J, the gap between germline ends came to 7 bases. The CDR3 is 14 amino acids. Germline lookup yields CDR1 LGHNA and CDR2 YNFKEQ. CDR3 nucleotide sequence: TGTGCCAGCAGCCAGGATACTAGCACAGATACGCAGTATTTT. Translating it yields CASSQDTSTDTQYF.

This clonotype was counted many times. The chain's CDR3 is CASSYYIQRGTSGRNIQYF. The CDR3 DNA follows: TGTGCCAGCAGTTACTATATTCAAAGGGGGACTAGCGGGAGAAACATTCAGTACTTC. The J gene is TRBJ2-4, the V gene TRBV6-6, with TRBD2 matching over 14 bases. The CDR3 extends over 19 amino acids. The V segment lost 1 base and the J segment 6 bases; nucleotides outside the gene matches: 11. The V gene's germline CDR1 is MNHNY and CDR2 SVGAGI (reference sequence).

This clonotype has ten or more counts. The chain links TRBV6-4 to TRBJ2-3, with 7 bases aligning to TRBD2. This CDR3 contains 13 residues. Germline CDR1 is MRHNA and CDR2 is SNTAGT. The V segment lost 4 bases and the J segment 3 bases; nucleotides outside the gene matches: 1. The CDR3, as DNA: TGTGCCAGCAGTGCACTAGCGACAGATACGCAGTATTTT. Translated, it gives CASSALATDTQYF.

The V gene is TRBV28, the J gene TRBJ2-3, with TRBD1 matching over 7 bases. Germline V gene sequence: CDR1 MDHEN, CDR2 SYDVKM. This CDR3 is built from 15 residues. V was pared by 3 bases and J by 4 bases, with 7 bases of the junction left unmatched. In DNA, the CDR3 is TGTGCCAGCAGTTTTGGAAGGGGGCGAGCAGATACGCAGTATTTT. This translates into CASSFGRGRADTQYF.

This clonotype was detected many times. The chain is built from TRBV20-1 and TRBJ2-7, with 9 bases identical to TRBD2. CDR3 length equals 15 residues. After removal of 3 bases from V and 4 bases from J, the junction contained 10 bases not matched to a gene. Germline V lookup: CDR1 DFQATT, CDR2 SNEGSKA (reference sequence). This CDR3 reads CSARRLAEGVYEQYF. The CDR3 DNA is TGCAGTGCTAGGCGACTAGCGGAGGGGGTATACGAGCAGTACTTC.

This clonotype was counted ten times or more. This rearrangement joins TRBV20-1 to TRBJ2-5, with a tentative D call TRBD2 (5 bases). Germline values: CDR1 DFQATT, CDR2 SNEGSKA (reference sequence). The CDR3 is made up of 14 amino acids. With 4 bases removed from V and 2 bases from J, the gap between germline ends came to 14 bases. CDR3 loop: CSATTAAVQETQYF. The CDR3 region has the DNA TGCAGTGCTACTACAGCAGCGGTGCAAGAGACCCAGTACTTC.

This clonotype was observed a handful of times. The rearrangement links TRBV20-1 to TRBJ1-1; D possibly corresponds to TRBD1 (5 bases). V lost 4 bases to trimming and J lost 11 bases, with 23 bases between them. CDR1 is DFQATT and CDR2 is SNEGSKA in the germline V gene (reference sequence). The CDR3 has 14 residues. This chain's CDR3 is CSATPRGGVVMAFF. CDR3 DNA: TGCAGTGCTACCCCCCGGGGAGGGGTGGTGATGGCTTTCTTT.

This clonotype was detected ten times or more. V and J are TRBV5-6 and TRBJ2-7; no reliable D call. Germline V CDR1 and CDR2: SGHDT, YYEEEE. The CDR3 loop spans 14 amino acids. The V and J ends lost 4 bases and 2 bases respectively, with 13 bases between them. The CDR3, as DNA: TGTGCCAGCAGCGTCGCTCTACCAGCCTACGAGCAGTACTTC. It yields the protein CASSVALPAYEQYF.

The sample holds a few counts of this clonotype. The chain is built from TRBV7-2 and TRBJ2-1, with 12 nucleotides matching TRBD2. Germline CDR1 reads SGHTA; CDR2 reads FQGNSA. This CDR3 has 20 residues. Trimming at V came to 2 bases and at J to 0 bases, leaving 11 bases not matched to a gene. The CDR3 region has the DNA TGTGCCAGCAGCTTATCTGGCGGACTAGCGGGGCAAAGCTCCTACAATGAGCAGTTCTTC. Its protein is CASSLSGGLAGQSSYNEQFF.

The chain carries TRBV10-3 and TRBJ2-3; 10 positions match TRBD2. Germline assignment: CDR1 ENHRY and CDR2 SYGVKD. This CDR3 contains 17 residues. V was clipped by 0 bases and J by 2 bases; unmatched bases: 5. The CDR3 nucleotides read TGTGCCATCAGTGAGTCGTCTAGCGGGGGTTCCACAGATACGCAGTATTTT. Translating it yields CAISESSSGGSTDTQYF.

This clonotype showed up many times. The rearrangement uses TRBV20-1 and TRBJ2-7, with D hard to call. Trimming removed 3 bases from V and 1 base from J, with 7 bases in between. CDR3 size: 12 residues. The V gene's germline CDR1 is DFQATT and CDR2 SNEGSKA (reference sequence). CDR3 sequence: CSARVRSYEQYF. In DNA form, the CDR3 reads TGCAGTGCTAGGGTCAGATCCTACGAGCAGTACTTC.

The chain uses TRBV18 and TRBJ1-2; D is possibly TRBD1 (5 bases). Germline loops: CDR1 KGHSH, CDR2 LQKENI. Trimming took 1 base from V and 0 from J, leaving 12 bases between them. The CDR3 runs 16 residues. The CDR3 protein is CASSPRGGGPNYGYTF. The DNA of the CDR3 is TGTGCCAGCTCACCACGGGGCGGAGGGCCTAACTATGGCTACACCTTC.

This clonotype turned up a few times. The chain couples TRBV20-1 to TRBJ1-5; 8 nucleotides agree with TRBD1. CDR1 is DFQATT, CDR2 SNEGSKA, per germline (reference sequence). This CDR3 is built from 13 residues. V was pared by 6 bases and J by 10 bases, with 11 bases of the junction left unmatched. CDR3 loop: CSATTGGVVPQHF. CDR3 bases: TGCAGTGCCACAACAGGGGGGGTAGTCCCCCAGCATTTT.

This clonotype was recorded at least ten times. The chain recombines TRBV12-3 or TRBV12-4 with TRBJ2-5; a weak D match, TRBD1 (6 bases). V gave up 3 bases and J gave up 4 bases, with 18 bases separating them. This CDR3 contains 16 residues. CDR3: CASSFPLLGAGETQYF. The CDR3, as DNA: TGTGCCAGCAGTTTCCCTCTTTTGGGGGCCGGAGAGACCCAGTACTTC.

This clonotype was detected ten times or more. The chain joins TRBV28 to TRBJ2-1, with D perhaps given as TRBD1 or TRBD2 (6 bases each). V was cut by 7 bases and J by 9 bases, with 13 bases left in between. There are 12 residues in the CDR3. Germline assignment: CDR1 MDHEN and CDR2 SYDVKM. CDR3 nucleotide sequence: TGTGCCAGCAAGGGGGGTTTTCTTGAGCAGTTCTTC. Residues: CASKGGFLEQFF.

This clonotype was recorded at least ten times. This chain connects TRBV10-3 to TRBJ2-1; 7 positions match TRBD2. V lost 10 bases and J lost 5; bases outside the gene matches: 2. CDR1 ENHRY and CDR2 SYGVKD come from the germline V gene. The CDR3 length is 11 residues. The chain's CDR3 is CASGRDNEQFF. DNA for the CDR3: TGTGCCAGCGGGAGAGACAATGAGCAGTTCTTC.

This clonotype occurred many times. V usage is TRBV6-6 and J usage is TRBJ2-7; D uncertain. This CDR3 comprises 12 residues. Trimming shortened V by 6 bases and J by 5 bases, and 11 bases separated the two germline ends. Germline CDR1 reads MNHNY; CDR2 reads SVGAGI (reference sequence). The CDR3 DNA is TGTGCCAGCAGGCCTCCTGCAGACGAGCAGTACTTC. Amino acids: CASRPPADEQYF.

The chain couples TRBV11-2 to TRBJ2-5; 8 positions match TRBD2. The CDR3 is 13 residues long. V dropped 3 bases and J dropped 5; count of bases not matched to a gene: 2. CDR1 SGHAT and CDR2 FQNNGV come from the germline V gene. This CDR3 is CASSFGGVETQYF. The CDR3 DNA reads as TGTGCCAGCAGCTTCGGGGGGGTCGAGACCCAGTACTTC. Variable domain in full (rest from reference TRBV11-2 and TRBJ2-5): EAGVAQSPRYKIIEKRQSVAFWCNPISGHATLYWYQQILGQGPKLLIQFQNNGVVDDSQLPKDRFSAERLKGVDSTLKIQPAKLEDSAVYLCASSFGGVETQYFGPGTRLLVL.

This clonotype was seen many times. V gene TRBV10-1 combines with J gene TRBJ2-7; D may be TRBD1 or TRBD2 (6 bases each). There are 14 residues in the CDR3. V lost 8 bases and J 2 bases, leaving 16 bases between the germline ends. Germline CDR1 and CDR2: WNHNN and SYGVQD (reference sequence). CDR3 coding DNA: TGCGCCAGCGGGGGCAGTGGGGGGACCTACGAGCAGTACTTC. Its protein is CASGGSGGTYEQYF.

This clonotype has ten or more counts. The rearrangement links TRBV7-2 to TRBJ2-7; 13 nucleotides agree with TRBD2. Germline V lookup: CDR1 SGHTA, CDR2 FQGNSA. J was trimmed by 5 bases and V by 5 bases; bases with no gene match: 6. There are 15 residues in the CDR3. CDR3 loop: CASSLRLAGGNEQYF. As DNA, the CDR3 is TGTGCCAGCAGCCTCCGACTAGCGGGAGGAAACGAGCAGTACTTC.

This clonotype came up many times. The chain joins TRBV28 to TRBJ1-3; 10 bases line up with TRBD1. V shed 8 bases, J shed 4 bases, and the junction held 8 bases outside the gene matches. The CDR3 is 15 residues long. In germline, CDR1 is MDHEN, CDR2 SYDVKM. CDR3 DNA: TGTGCCAGCTCGGGACAGGGGAGAGCAGGAAACACCATATATTTT. Encoded protein: CASSGQGRAGNTIYF.